This T cell receptor (beta chain) was profiled in a study of control samples from healthy donors and cancer patients. Trimming cost V 5 bases and J 3 bases; bases outside gene matches: 8. CDR1 is SEHNR and CDR2 is FQNEAQ in the germline V gene (reference sequence). The CDR3 loop spans 17 amino acids. Profiled with immunoSEQ multiplex PCR; TCRdb holds only in-frame clones, not every one. The sample has some 79,000 clones, about 91% seen once. The rearrangement uses TRBV7-9 and TRBJ2-7; TRBD2 aligns across 15 bases. The sequencing input was blood. The clonotype was recovered from a man over 45 in good health. As DNA, the CDR3 is TGTGCCAGCAGCCCTGGGACTAGCGGGGGGAAAAGCTACGAGCAGTACTTC. It specifies CASSPGTSGGKSYEQYF.